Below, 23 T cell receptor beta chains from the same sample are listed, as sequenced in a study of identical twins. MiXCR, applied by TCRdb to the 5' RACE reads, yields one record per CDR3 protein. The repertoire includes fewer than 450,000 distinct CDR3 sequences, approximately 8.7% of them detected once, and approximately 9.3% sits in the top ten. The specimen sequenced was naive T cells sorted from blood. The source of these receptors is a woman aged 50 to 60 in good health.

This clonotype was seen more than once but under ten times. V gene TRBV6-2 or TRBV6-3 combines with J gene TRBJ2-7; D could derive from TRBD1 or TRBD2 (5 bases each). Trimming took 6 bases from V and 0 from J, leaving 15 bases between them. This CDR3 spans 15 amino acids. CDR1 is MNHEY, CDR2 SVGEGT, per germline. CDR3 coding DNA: TGTGCCAGCAGCACCCGGGACGGGGACTCCTACGAGCAGTACTTC. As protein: CASSTRDGDSYEQYF.

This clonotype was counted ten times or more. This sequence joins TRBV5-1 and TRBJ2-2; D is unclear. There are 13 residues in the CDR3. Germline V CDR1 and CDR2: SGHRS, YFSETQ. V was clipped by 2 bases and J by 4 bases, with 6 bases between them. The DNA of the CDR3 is TGCGCCAGCAGCTTTGTTCGCACCGGGGAGCTGTTTTTT. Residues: CASSFVRTGELFF.

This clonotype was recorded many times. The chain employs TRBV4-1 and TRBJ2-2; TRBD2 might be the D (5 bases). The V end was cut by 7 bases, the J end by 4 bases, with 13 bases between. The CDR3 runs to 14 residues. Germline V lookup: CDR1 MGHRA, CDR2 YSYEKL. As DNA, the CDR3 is TGCGCCAGCAAGGTGCTAGCAGGCACCGGGGAGCTGTTTTTT. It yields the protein CASKVLAGTGELFF.

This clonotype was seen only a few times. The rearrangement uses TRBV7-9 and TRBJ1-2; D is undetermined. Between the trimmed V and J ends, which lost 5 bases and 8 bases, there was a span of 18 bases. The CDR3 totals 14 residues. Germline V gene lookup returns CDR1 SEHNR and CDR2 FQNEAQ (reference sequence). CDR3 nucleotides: TGTGCCAGCAGCCCTCCGGGAAGTCTGGACGGCTACACCTTC. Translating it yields CASSPPGSLDGYTF.

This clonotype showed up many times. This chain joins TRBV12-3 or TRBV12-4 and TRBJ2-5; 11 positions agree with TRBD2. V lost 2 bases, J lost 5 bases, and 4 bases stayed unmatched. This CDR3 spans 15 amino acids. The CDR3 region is CASSLTSGRAETQYF. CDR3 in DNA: TGTGCCAGCAGTTTAACTAGCGGGAGAGCGGAGACCCAGTACTTC.

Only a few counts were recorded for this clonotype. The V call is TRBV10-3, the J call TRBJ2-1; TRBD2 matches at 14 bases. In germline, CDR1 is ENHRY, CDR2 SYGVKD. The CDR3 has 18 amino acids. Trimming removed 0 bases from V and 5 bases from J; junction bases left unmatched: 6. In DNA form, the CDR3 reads TGTGCCATCAGTGAGTCAGGGACTAGCGGGAGAGTTGACAATGAGCAGTTCTTC. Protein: CAISESGTSGRVDNEQFF.

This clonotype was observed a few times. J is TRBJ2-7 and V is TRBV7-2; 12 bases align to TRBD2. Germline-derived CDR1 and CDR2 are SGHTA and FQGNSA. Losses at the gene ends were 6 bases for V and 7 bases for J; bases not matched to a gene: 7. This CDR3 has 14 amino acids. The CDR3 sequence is CASSRTSGTQEQYF. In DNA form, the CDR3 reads TGTGCCAGCAGTCGGACTAGCGGGACGCAGGAGCAGTACTTC.

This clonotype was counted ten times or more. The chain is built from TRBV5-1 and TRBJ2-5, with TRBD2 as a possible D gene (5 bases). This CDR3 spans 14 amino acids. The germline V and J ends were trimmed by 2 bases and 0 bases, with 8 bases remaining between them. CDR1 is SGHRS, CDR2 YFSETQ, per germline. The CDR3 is CASSFPGYQETQYF. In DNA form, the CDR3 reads TGCGCCAGCAGCTTTCCGGGGTACCAAGAGACCCAGTACTTC.

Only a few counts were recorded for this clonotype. The DNA for the CDR3 is TGTGCCAGCAGCCAAGGCCACCCGAAGAATGAGCAGTTCTTC. Translation gives CASSQGHPKNEQFF. The chain recombines TRBV3-1 with TRBJ2-1, with no clear D. Trimming removed 1 base from V and 7 bases from J, with 11 bases in between. The CDR3 has 14 residues. Germline V gene lookup returns CDR1 LGHDT and CDR2 YNNKEL (reference sequence).

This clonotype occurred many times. The CDR3 loop is CATSGGTNQPQHF. In nucleotides, the CDR3 is TGTGCCACCAGTGGAGGAACTAATCAGCCCCAGCATTTT. This chain joins TRBV24-1 and TRBJ1-5; D is unresolved. Trimming cost V 5 bases and J 4 bases, with 8 bases left between them. The germline V gene encodes CDR1 KGHDR and CDR2 SFDVKD. The CDR3 sequence is 13 residues long.

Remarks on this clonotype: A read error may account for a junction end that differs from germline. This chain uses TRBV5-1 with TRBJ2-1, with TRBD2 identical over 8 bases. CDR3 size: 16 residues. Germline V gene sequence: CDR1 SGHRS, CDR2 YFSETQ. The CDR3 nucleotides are TGCGCCCGCAGCTTAATAGCGGGGAGCTCCTACAATGAGCAGTTCTTC. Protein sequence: CARSLIAGSSYNEQFF. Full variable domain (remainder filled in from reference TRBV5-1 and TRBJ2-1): KAGVTQTPRYLIKTRGQQVTLSCSPISGHRSVSWYQQTPGQGLQFLFEYFSETQRNKGNFPGRFSGRQFSNSRSEMNVSTLELGDSALYLCARSLIAGSSYNEQFFGPGTRLTVL.

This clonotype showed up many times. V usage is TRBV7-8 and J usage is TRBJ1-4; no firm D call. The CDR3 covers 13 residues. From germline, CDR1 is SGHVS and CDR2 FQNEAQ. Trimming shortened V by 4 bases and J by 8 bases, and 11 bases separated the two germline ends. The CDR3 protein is CASSSSSAEKLFF. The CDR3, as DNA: TGTGCCAGCAGCTCTAGCAGTGCCGAAAAACTGTTTTTT.

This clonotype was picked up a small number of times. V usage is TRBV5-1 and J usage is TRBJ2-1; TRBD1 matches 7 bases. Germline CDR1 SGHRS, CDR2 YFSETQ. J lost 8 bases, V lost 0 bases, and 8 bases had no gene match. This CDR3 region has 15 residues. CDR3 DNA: TGCGCCAGCAGCTTGGCACAGGGGTATAGATATGAGCAGTTCTTC. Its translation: CASSLAQGYRYEQFF.

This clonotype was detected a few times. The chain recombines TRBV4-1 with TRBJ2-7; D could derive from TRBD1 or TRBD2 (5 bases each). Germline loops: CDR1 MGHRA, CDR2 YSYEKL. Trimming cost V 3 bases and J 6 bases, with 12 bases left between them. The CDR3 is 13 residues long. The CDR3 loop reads CASSQGVSLEQYF. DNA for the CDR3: TGCGCCAGCAGCCAGGGGGTCTCGCTCGAGCAGTACTTC.

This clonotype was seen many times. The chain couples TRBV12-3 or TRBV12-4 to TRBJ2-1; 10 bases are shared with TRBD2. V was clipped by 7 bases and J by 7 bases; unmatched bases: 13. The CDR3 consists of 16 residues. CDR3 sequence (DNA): TGTGCCAGCAACAAATATCTAGCGGGAGATATTAATGAGCAGTTCTTC. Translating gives CASNKYLAGDINEQFF.

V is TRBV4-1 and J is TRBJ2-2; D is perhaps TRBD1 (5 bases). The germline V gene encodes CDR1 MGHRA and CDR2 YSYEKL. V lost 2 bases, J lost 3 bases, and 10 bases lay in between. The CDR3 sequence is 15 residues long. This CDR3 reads CASSQLDSDTGELFF. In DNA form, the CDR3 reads TGCGCCAGCAGCCAACTCGACAGTGACACCGGGGAGCTGTTTTTT.

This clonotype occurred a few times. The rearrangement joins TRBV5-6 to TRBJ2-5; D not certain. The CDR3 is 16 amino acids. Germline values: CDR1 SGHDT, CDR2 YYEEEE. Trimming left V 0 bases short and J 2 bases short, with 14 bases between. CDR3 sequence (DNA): TGTGCCAGCAGCTTGGGGTTAGGTATGGCACAAGAGACCCAGTACTTC. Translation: CASSLGLGMAQETQYF.

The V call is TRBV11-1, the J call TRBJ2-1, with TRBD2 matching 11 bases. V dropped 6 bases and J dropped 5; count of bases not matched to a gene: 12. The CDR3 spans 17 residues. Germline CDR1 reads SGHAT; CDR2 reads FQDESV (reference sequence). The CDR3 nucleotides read TGTGCCAGCAGGCGGACTAGCGGGCGGGGTCTGGACAATGAGCAGTTCTTC. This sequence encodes CASRRTSGRGLDNEQFF.

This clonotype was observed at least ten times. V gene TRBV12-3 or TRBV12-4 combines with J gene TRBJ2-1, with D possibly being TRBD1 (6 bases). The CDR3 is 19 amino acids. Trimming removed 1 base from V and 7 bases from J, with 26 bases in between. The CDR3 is CASSLGALLGNRDLNEQFF. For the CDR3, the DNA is TGTGCCAGCAGTTTAGGGGCCTTATTAGGGAACAGGGATCTGAATGAGCAGTTCTTC.

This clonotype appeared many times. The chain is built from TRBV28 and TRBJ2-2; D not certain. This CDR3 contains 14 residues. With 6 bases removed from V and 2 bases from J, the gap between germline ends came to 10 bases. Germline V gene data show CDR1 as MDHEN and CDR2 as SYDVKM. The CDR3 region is CASSRTRNTGELFF. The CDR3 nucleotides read TGTGCCAGCAGCCGAACCCGTAACACCGGGGAGCTGTTTTTT.

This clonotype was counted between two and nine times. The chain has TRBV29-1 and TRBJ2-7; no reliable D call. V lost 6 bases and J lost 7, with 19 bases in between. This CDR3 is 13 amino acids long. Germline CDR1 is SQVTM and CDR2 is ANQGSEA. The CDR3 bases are TGCAGCGTCGCCGGGTCGCGGTTTGGAGAGCAGTACGTC. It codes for CSVAGSRFGEQYV.

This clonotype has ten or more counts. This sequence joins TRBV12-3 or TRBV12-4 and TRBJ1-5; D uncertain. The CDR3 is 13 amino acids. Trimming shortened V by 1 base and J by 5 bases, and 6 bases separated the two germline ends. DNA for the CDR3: TGTGCCAGCAGTTTAGTAAAGGATCAGCCCCAGCATTTT. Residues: CASSLVKDQPQHF.

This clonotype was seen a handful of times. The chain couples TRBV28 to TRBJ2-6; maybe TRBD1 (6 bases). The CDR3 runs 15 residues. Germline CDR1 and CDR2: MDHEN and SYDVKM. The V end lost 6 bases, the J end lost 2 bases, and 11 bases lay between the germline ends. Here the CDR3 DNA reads TGTGCCAGCAGACCCTACAGGGCTGGGGCCAACGTCCTGACTTTC. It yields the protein CASRPYRAGANVLTF.